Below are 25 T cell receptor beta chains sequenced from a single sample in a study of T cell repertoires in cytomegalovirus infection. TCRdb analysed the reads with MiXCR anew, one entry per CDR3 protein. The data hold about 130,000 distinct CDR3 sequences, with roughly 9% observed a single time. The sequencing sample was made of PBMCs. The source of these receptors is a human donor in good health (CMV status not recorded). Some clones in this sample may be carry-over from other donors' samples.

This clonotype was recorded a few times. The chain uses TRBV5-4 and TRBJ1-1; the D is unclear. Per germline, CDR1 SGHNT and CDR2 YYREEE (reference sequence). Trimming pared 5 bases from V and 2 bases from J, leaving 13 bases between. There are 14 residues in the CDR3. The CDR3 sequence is CASRSGATNTEAFF. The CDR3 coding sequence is TGTGCCAGCAGGTCTGGCGCTACAAACACTGAAGCTTTCTTT.

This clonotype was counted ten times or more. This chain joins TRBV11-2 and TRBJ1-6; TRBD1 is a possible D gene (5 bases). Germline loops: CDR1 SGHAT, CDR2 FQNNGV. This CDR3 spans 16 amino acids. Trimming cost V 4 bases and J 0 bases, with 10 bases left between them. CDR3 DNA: TGTGCCAGCAGCTCGGACATAAGCTCCTATAATTCACCCCTCCACTTT. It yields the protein CASSSDISSYNSPLHF.

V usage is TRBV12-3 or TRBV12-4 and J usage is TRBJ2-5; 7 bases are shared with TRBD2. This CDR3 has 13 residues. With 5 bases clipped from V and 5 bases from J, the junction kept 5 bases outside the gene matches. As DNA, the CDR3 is TGTGCCAGCAGTCGGACTAGATGGGAGACCCAGTACTTC. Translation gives CASSRTRWETQYF.

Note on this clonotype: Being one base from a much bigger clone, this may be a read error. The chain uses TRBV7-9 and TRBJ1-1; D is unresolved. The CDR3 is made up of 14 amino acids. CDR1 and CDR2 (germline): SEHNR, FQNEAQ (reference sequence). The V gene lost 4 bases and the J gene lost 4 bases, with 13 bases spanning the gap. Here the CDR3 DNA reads TGTGCCAGCAGCTCTATCGAGTCGTCCACTGAAGCTTTCTTT. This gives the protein CASSSIESSTEAFF.

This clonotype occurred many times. CDR3 sequence reads: CASSFTENNQPQHF. The CDR3 coding sequence is TGTGCCAGCAGCTTTACAGAAAACAATCAGCCCCAGCATTTT. The chain links TRBV7-8 to TRBJ1-5; D gene ambiguous. The CDR3 has 14 amino acids. Germline loops: CDR1 SGHVS, CDR2 FQNEAQ. With 3 bases removed from V and 3 bases from J, the gap between germline ends came to 9 bases.

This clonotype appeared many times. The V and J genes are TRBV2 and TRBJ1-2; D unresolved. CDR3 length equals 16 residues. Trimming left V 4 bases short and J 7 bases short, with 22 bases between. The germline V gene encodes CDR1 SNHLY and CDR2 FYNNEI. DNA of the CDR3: TGTGCCAGCAGTGTCTCTGCCGGGATCTCGTCCTCTGGCTACACCTTC. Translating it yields CASSVSAGISSSGYTF.

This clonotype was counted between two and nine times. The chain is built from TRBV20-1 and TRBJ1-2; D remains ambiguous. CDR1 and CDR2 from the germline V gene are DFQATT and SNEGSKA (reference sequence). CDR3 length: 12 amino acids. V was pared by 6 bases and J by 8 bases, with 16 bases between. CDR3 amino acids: CSALTGLGGYTF. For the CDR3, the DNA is TGCAGTGCGCTAACCGGCCTCGGCGGCTACACCTTC.

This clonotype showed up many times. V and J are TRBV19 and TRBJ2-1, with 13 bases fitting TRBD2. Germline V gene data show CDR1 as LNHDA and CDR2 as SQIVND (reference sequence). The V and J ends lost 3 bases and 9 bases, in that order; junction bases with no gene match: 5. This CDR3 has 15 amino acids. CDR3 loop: CASSIEGLAGSEQFF. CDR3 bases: TGTGCCAGTAGTATCGAGGGACTAGCGGGAAGTGAGCAGTTCTTC.

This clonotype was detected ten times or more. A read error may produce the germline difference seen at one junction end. DNA for the CDR3: TGTGCCAGCTCACTCGGGGCCGTTTACGGGCAGTACTTC. The encoded protein is CASSLGAVYGQYF. The gene calls are TRBV18 and TRBJ2-7; either TRBD1 or TRBD2 may supply D (5 bases each). CDR1 is KGHSH and CDR2 is LQKENI in the germline V gene. This CDR3 region has 13 residues.

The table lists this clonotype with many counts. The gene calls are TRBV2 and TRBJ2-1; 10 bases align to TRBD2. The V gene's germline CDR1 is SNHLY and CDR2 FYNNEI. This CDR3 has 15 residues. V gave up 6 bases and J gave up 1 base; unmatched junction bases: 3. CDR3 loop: CASRSLAGSYNEQFF. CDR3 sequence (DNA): TGTGCCAGCAGATCACTAGCGGGGTCCTACAATGAGCAGTTCTTC.

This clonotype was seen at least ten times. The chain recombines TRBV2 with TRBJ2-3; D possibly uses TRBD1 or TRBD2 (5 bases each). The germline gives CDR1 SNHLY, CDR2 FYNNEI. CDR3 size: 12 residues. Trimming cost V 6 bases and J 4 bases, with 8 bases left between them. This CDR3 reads CASRRGADTQYF. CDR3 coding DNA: TGTGCCAGCAGGAGGGGCGCAGATACGCAGTATTTT.

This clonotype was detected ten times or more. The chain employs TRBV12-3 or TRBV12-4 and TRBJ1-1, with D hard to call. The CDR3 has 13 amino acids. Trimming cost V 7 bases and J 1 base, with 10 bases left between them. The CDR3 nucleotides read TGTGCCAGCAATCTGGACGGGAACACTGAAGCTTTCTTT. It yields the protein CASNLDGNTEAFF.

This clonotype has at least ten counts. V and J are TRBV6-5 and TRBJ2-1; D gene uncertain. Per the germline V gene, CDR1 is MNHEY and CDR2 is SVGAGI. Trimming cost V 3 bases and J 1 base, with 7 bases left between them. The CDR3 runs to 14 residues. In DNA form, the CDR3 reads TGTGCCAGCAGTTATGTACCATCCTACAATGAGCAGTTCTTC. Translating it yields CASSYVPSYNEQFF.

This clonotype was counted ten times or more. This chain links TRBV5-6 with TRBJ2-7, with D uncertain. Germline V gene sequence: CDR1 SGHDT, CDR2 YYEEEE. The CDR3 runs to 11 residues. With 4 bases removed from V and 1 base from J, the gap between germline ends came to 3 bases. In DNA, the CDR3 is TGTGCCAGCAGCCATTCCTACGAGCAGTACTTC. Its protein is CASSHSYEQYF.

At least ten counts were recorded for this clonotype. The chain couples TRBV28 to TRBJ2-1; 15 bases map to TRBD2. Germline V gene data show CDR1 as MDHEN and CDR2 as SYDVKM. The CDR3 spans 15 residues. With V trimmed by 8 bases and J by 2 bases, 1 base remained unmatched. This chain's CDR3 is CASWTSGGAYNEQFF. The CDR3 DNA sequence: TGTGCCAGCTGGACTAGCGGGGGGGCCTACAATGAGCAGTTCTTC.

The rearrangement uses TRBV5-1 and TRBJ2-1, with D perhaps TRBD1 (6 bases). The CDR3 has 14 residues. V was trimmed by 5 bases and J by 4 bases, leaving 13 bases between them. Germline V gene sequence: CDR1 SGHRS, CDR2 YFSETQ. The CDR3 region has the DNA TGCGCCAGCAGGTCGACAGGAGAATACAATGAGCAGTTCTTC. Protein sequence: CASRSTGEYNEQFF.

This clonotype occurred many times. In DNA form, the CDR3 reads TGTGCCAGCAGGGCCCCCGGGTGGAACTATGGCTACACCTTC. Amino acid sequence: CASRAPGWNYGYTF. The rearrangement uses TRBV2 and TRBJ1-2; D ambiguous. The V end lost 6 bases, the J end lost 2 bases, and 13 bases lay between the germline ends. The germline V gene encodes CDR1 SNHLY and CDR2 FYNNEI. The CDR3 covers 14 residues.

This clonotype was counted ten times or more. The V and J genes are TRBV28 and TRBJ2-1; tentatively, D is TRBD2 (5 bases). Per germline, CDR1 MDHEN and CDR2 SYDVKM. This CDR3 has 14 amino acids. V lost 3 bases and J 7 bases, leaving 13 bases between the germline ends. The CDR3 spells CASSLGTTGNEQFF. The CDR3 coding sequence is TGTGCCAGCAGTTTGGGTACCACGGGAAATGAGCAGTTCTTC.

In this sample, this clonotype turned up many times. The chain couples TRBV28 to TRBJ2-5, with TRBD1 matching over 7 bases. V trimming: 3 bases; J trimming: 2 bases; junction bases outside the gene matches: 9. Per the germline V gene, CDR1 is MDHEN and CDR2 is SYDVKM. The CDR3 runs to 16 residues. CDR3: CASSFGAGGSQETQYF. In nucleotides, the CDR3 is TGTGCCAGCAGTTTTGGGGCAGGGGGATCGCAAGAGACCCAGTACTTC.

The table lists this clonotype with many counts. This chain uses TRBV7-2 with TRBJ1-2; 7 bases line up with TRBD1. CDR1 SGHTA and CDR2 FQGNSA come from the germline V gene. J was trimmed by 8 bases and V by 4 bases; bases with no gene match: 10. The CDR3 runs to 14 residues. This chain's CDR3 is CASSSAYRGEGYTF. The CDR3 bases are TGTGCCAGCAGCTCGGCGTACAGGGGCGAGGGCTACACCTTC.

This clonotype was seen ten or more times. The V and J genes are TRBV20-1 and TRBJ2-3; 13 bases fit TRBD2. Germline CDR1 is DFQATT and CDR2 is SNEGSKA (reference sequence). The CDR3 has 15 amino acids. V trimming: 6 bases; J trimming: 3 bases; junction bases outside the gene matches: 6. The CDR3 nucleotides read TGCAGTGCAGCTACTAGCGGGGGGGCAACAGATACGCAGTATTTT. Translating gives CSAATSGGATDTQYF.

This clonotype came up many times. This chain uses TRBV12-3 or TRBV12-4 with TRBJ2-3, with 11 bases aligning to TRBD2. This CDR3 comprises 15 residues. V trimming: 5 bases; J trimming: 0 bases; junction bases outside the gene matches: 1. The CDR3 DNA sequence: TGTGCCAGCAGTAGACTAGCGGGAAGCACAGATACGCAGTATTTT. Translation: CASSRLAGSTDTQYF.

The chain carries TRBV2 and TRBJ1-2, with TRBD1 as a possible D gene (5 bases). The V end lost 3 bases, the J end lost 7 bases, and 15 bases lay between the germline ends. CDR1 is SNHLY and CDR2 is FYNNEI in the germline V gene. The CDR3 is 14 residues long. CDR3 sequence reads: CASSDGAGSLGYTF. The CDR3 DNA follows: TGTGCCAGCAGTGACGGGGCTGGTTCGCTTGGCTACACCTTC.

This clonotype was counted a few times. As DNA, the CDR3 is TGTGCCAGCAGTGCCGGTGGGTACCATCAGCCCCAGCATTTT. Its translation: CASSAGGYHQPQHF. The V gene is TRBV12-3 or TRBV12-4, the J gene TRBJ1-5; no clear D gene. The CDR3 runs 14 residues. Trimming took 5 bases from V and 5 from J, leaving 13 bases between them.

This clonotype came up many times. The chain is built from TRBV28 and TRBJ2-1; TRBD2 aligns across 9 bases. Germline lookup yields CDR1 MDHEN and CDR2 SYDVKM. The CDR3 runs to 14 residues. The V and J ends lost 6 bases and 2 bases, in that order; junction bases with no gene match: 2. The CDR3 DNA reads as TGTGCCAGCAGGAGCGGGGGGACCTACAATGAGCAGTTCTTC. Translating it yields CASRSGGTYNEQFF.